This TCR beta chain was documented in a study of OX40 agonist ivuxolimab in advanced cancers. General study results and limits: The work left the antigen specificity of expanded peripheral T cells undetermined. At 0.1 to 3.0 mg/kg and by week 6, CD4+ and CD8+ T cells in the blood had expanded clonally.

This CDR3 has 14 residues. Germline CDR1 reads KGHSH; CDR2 reads LQKENI. V lost 0 bases, J lost 0 bases, and 5 bases lay in between. Sequencing used immunoSEQ multiplex PCR; TCRdb keeps in-frame clones, though not all of them. The sample shows tens of thousands of clones, about 88% of them seen only once. A note on this clone: The antigen remains unidentified.

Systemic immunosuppression or autoimmune disease history was grounds to exclude patients. This receptor was identified in an adult with an advanced solid tumor such as melanoma, head and neck, liver or kidney cancer. Sequences were derived from CD4+ or CD8+ T cells sorted from blood, sampled in a trial of the OX40 agonist ivuxolimab. The rearrangement joins TRBV18 to TRBJ1-2; no clear D. The chain's CDR3 is CASSPPDANYGYTF. The CDR3, as DNA: TGTGCCAGCTCACCACCGGACGCTAACTATGGCTACACCTTC.